A single sample gave rise to the 5 T cell receptor beta chains below, sequenced in a study of blood T cells in healthy people across ages. Then a second PCR, running roughly 6 to 12 cycles, was carried out with a sample-barcoded 5' primer and a J-beta primer mix. TCRdb independently ran MiXCR on the 5' RACE reads; one entry per CDR3 protein. The sample consists of some 1.1 million distinct CDR3 sequences, 35% to 40% of them appearing once. Sequenced material: blood. The receptor set was obtained from a man aged 18-30 years in good health.

This chain links TRBV5-1 with TRBJ1-2, with TRBD1 matching 7 bases. This CDR3 comprises 17 residues. Looked up from germline, CDR1 is SGHRS and CDR2 is YFSETQ. Trimming took 0 bases from V and 4 from J; bases not matched to a gene: 12. The CDR3 sequence: CASSLEQGDFDGYGYTF. The CDR3 DNA reads as TGCGCCAGCAGCTTGGAGCAGGGGGATTTTGACGGCTATGGCTACACCTTC.

The J gene is TRBJ1-3, the V gene TRBV12-3 or TRBV12-4; D gene unclear. This CDR3 contains 14 residues. With 0 bases removed from V and 0 bases from J, the gap between germline ends came to 3 bases. The CDR3 sequence: CASSLANSGNTIYF. The CDR3 DNA follows: TGTGCCAGCAGTTTAGCAAACTCTGGAAACACCATATATTTT.

Only a few counts were recorded for this clonotype. The CDR3 DNA is TGTGCCAGCAGCTTAGTGGCCAGCTTTCCCTCTGGGGCCAACGTCCTGACTTTC. This gives the protein CASSLVASFPSGANVLTF. V and J are TRBV7-9 and TRBJ2-6; D call uncertain. The CDR3 length is 18 residues. From germline, CDR1 is SEHNR and CDR2 FQNEAQ (reference sequence). Trimming removed 1 base at V and 0 bases at J, with 13 bases between.

This clonotype was seen a handful of times. The rearrangement links TRBV5-1 to TRBJ2-1; TRBD1 is a possible D gene (6 bases). Deletions cut 1 base from V and 1 base from J, with 15 bases between. Germline V gene sequence: CDR1 SGHRS, CDR2 YFSETQ. This CDR3 contains 17 residues. The CDR3 DNA follows: TGCGCCAGCAGCTTGATTGGAGGACAGCCTTCCTACAATGAGCAGTTCTTC. Amino acids: CASSLIGGQPSYNEQFF.

This clonotype was picked up a small number of times. The chain combines TRBV4-3 with TRBJ2-3, with D uncertain. This CDR3 is built from 16 residues. Trimming pared 3 bases from V and 2 bases from J, leaving 15 bases between. Per germline, CDR1 LGHNA and CDR2 YSLEER. CDR3 residues: CASSQARAVHTDTQYF. The CDR3 bases are TGCGCCAGCAGCCAGGCTAGGGCGGTACACACAGATACGCAGTATTTT.